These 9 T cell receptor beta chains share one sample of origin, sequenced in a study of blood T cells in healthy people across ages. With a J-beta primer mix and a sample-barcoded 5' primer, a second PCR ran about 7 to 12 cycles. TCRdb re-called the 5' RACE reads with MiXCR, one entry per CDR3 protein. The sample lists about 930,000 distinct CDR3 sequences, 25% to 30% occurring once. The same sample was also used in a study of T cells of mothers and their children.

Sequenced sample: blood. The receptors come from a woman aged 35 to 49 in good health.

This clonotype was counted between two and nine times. This CDR3 reads CASSTGVNTEAFF. CDR3 nucleotide sequence: TGTGCCAGCAGCACAGGGGTGAACACTGAAGCTTTCTTT. This rearrangement joins TRBV7-9 to TRBJ1-1, with 7 positions matching TRBD1. With V trimmed by 5 bases and J by 0 bases, 0 bases remained unmatched. The CDR3 covers 13 residues. Germline V gene data show CDR1 as SEHNR and CDR2 as FQNEAQ (reference sequence). Full variable domain (outside the CDR3, taken from reference TRBV7-9 and TRBJ1-1): DTGVSQNPRHKITKRGQNVTFRCDPISEHNRLYWYRQTLGQGPEFLTYFQNEAQLEKSRLLSDRFSAERPKGSFSTLEIQRTEQGDSAMYLCASSTGVNTEAFFGQGTRLTVV.

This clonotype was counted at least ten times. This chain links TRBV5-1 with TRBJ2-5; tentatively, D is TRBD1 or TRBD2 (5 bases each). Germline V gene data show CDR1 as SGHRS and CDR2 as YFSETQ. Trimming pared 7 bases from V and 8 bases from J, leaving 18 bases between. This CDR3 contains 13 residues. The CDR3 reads CASQGPRQGTQYF. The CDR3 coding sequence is TGCGCCAGCCAGGGACCTAGACAAGGTACCCAGTACTTC. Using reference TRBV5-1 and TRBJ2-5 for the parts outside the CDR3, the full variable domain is KAGVTQTPRYLIKTRGQQVTLSCSPISGHRSVSWYQQTPGQGLQFLFEYFSETQRNKGNFPGRFSGRQFSNSRSEMNVSTLELGDSALYLCASQGPRQGTQYFGPGTRLLVL.

For the CDR3, the DNA is TGTGCCAGCAGCGCCATAGGGCTATCTTCCTACGAGCAGTACTTC. It encodes CASSAIGLSSYEQYF. This chain joins TRBV7-2 and TRBJ2-7; the D is unclear. V was pared by 5 bases and J by 1 base, with 15 bases between. The CDR3 contains 15 residues. In germline, CDR1 is SGHTA, CDR2 FQGNSA.

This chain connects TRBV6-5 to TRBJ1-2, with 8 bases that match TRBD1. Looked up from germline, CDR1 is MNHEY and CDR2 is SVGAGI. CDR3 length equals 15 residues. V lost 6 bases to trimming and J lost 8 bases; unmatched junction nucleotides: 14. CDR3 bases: TGTGCCAGCAGACTAACGACAGGGGATATTGTGGGCTACACCTTC. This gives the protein CASRLTTGDIVGYTF.

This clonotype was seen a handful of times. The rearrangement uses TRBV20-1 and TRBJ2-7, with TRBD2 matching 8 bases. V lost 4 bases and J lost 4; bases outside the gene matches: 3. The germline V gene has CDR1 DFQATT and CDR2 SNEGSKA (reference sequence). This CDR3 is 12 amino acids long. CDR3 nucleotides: TGCAGTGCTATGACGGGGGGGTACGAGCAGTACTTC. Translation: CSAMTGGYEQYF.

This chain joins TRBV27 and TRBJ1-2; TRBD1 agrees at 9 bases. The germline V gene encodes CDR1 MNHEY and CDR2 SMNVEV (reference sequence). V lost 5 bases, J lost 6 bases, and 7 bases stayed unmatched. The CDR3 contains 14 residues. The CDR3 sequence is CASSPTWTGDGYTF. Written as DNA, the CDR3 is TGTGCCAGCAGTCCCACTTGGACAGGGGATGGCTACACCTTC.

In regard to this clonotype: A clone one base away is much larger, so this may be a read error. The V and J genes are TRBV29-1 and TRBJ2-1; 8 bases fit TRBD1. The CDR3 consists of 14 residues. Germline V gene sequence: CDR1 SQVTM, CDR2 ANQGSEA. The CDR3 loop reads CSVPRTGLVNEQVF. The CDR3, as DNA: TGCAGCGTCCCGCGGACAGGGCTGGTCAATGAGCAGGTCTTC.

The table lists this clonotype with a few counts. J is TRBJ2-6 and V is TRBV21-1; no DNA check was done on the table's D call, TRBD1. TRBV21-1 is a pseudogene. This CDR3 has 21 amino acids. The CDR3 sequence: CASSKLTDPGQGRSGANVLTF. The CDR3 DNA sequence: TGTGCCAGCAGCAAACTGACCGACCCGGGACAGGGGCGGTCTGGGGCCAACGTCCTGACTTTC.

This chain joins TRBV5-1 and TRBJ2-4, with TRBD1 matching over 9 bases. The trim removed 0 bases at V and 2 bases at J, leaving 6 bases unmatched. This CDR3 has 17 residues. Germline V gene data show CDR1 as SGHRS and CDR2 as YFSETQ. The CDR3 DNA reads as TGCGCCAGCAGCTTGGGGACAGGGGATGGGACCAAAAACATTCAGTACTTC. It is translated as CASSLGTGDGTKNIQYF.